These T cell receptor beta chains were read from a single sample in a study of blood T cells in healthy people across ages. One entry per CDR3 protein results from TCRdb running MiXCR on the 5' RACE reads. The data hold around 1.1 million distinct CDR3 sequences, with approximately 38% observed a single time. The sample consisted of blood. The receptors were sampled from a man younger than 30 in good health. CDR3s include the opening cysteine and the closing phenylalanine or tryptophan. D genes are given only for firm matches. Clone size is shown for a subset of rows, as once, few, many or a class of expanded clone.

v_call	clone_size	d_call	j_call	cdr3_aa	cdr3_nt
TRBV11-2	NA	NA	TRBJ2-3	CASKGSTDTQYF	TGTGCCAGCAAGGGCAGCACAGATACGCAGTATTTT
TRBV28	NA	TRBD2	TRBJ2-7	CASSLAGEIYEQYF	TGTGCCAGCAGCCTAGCGGGAGAGATTTACGAGCAGTACTTC
TRBV20-1	few	TRBD1	TRBJ1-2	CSARDRGLFGGYTF	TGCAGTGCTAGAGACAGGGGGCTATTCGGTGGCTACACCTTC
TRBV4-3	NA	TRBD1	TRBJ1-4	CASSQDRKVDEKLFF	TGCGCCAGCAGCCAGGACAGGAAAGTGGATGAAAAACTGTTTTTT
TRBV9	NA	NA	TRBJ2-7	CANSVDGGGTYEQYF	TGTGCCAACAGCGTAGACGGGGGAGGTACCTACGAGCAGTACTTC
TRBV25-1	few	NA	TRBJ2-4	CASSEFGAQIVAKNIQYF	TGTGCCAGCAGTGAATTTGGCGCCCAGATCGTGGCCAAAAACATTCAGTACTTC
TRBV12-3/TRBV12-4	NA	NA	TRBJ2-1	CASTVRRSYNEQFF	TGTGCCAGCACTGTTCGACGCTCCTACAATGAGCAGTTCTTC
TRBV7-9	few	NA	TRBJ1-2	CASSLADAGYYGYTF	TGTGCCAGCAGCTTAGCCGACGCAGGCTACTATGGCTACACCTTC
TRBV4-2	few	NA	TRBJ2-2	CASSQVQGTSTGELFF	TGTGCCAGCAGCCAAGTACAGGGTACGAGCACCGGGGAGCTGTTTTTT
TRBV7-2	few	TRBD2	TRBJ2-7	CASSYTGTSNEQYF	TGTGCCAGCAGTTACACCGGGACTAGCAACGAGCAGTACTTC
TRBV4-3	NA	TRBD1	TRBJ2-7	CASSQVSRTGPYEQYF	TGCGCCAGCAGCCAAGTTTCGAGGACAGGGCCCTACGAGCAGTACTTC
TRBV20-1	NA	TRBD1	TRBJ1-2	CSASDRGQGGYTF	TGCAGTGCTAGTGACAGGGGGCAAGGAGGCTACACCTTC
TRBV4-1	NA	NA	TRBJ1-1	CASSHPPGLKLLNTEAFF	TGCGCCAGCAGCCATCCTCCGGGACTGAAGCTTTTGAACACTGAAGCTTTCTTT
TRBV7-9	NA	NA	TRBJ1-2	CASSLESGGFGYTF	TGTGCCAGCAGCTTAGAGTCGGGGGGCTTTGGCTACACCTTC
TRBV4-3	many	NA	TRBJ1-2	CASSQDRQGYDYGYTF	TGCGCCAGCAGCCAAGATCGCCAAGGGTACGATTATGGCTACACCTTC
TRBV6-6	few	NA	TRBJ2-3	CASSYPPSGKWGTDTQYF	TGTGCCAGCAGTTACCCCCCTTCGGGCAAATGGGGCACAGATACGCAGTATTTT
TRBV20-1	NA	NA	TRBJ1-1	CSAREPEGAFF	TGCAGTGCTCGAGAACCCGAAGGAGCTTTCTTT
TRBV7-7	NA	NA	TRBJ2-3	CASSLSNRGTDTQYF	TGTGCCAGCAGCTTAAGTAACCGGGGCACAGATACGCAGTATTTT
TRBV20-1	NA	TRBD2	TRBJ2-3	CSARLTTSGNTDTQYF	TGCAGTGCTAGACTCACGACTAGCGGAAACACAGATACGCAGTATTTT
TRBV6-1	NA	NA	TRBJ2-5	CASSEPLRAETQYF	TGTGCCAGCAGTGAGCCCCTCAGAGCAGAGACCCAGTACTTC
TRBV9	NA	NA	TRBJ2-1	CASSVVAVYNEQFF	TGTGCCAGCAGCGTAGTAGCGGTCTACAATGAGCAGTTCTTC
TRBV3-1	NA	NA	TRBJ2-1	CASRPLVVLYNEQFF	TGTGCCAGCAGACCCCTAGTGGTGCTCTACAATGAGCAGTTCTTC
TRBV7-2	NA	NA	TRBJ2-1	CASSLINEDEQFF	TGTGCCAGCAGCTTAATTAACGAAGATGAGCAGTTCTTC
TRBV7-2	NA	NA	TRBJ1-5	CASSLGSKGYQPQHF	TGTGCCAGCAGCTTAGGAAGTAAGGGATACCAGCCCCAGCATTTT
TRBV6-5	NA	NA	TRBJ1-1	CASSYRKGTEAFF	TGTGCCAGCAGTTACCGCAAGGGCACTGAAGCTTTCTTT
TRBV4-2	NA	NA	TRBJ1-1	CASSQDSETEAFF	TGTGCCAGCAGCCAAGATTCCGAAACTGAAGCTTTCTTT
TRBV7-9	once	NA	TRBJ2-2	CASPRSRRDTGELFF	TGTGCCAGCCCCCGATCCCGCAGGGACACCGGGGAGCTGTTTTTT
TRBV20-1	NA	NA	TRBJ2-3	CSARDPSIPTDTQYF	TGCAGTGCTAGAGATCCCTCCATTCCCACAGATACGCAGTATTTT
TRBV4-1	NA	NA	TRBJ1-4	CASSQTTGTHNEKLFF	TGCGCCAGCAGCCAAACTACCGGGACCCACAATGAAAAACTGTTTTTT
TRBV5-6	NA	TRBD1	TRBJ2-3	CASSLTGETDTQYF	TGTGCCAGCAGCTTAACAGGGGAGACAGATACGCAGTATTTT
TRBV10-3	NA	NA	TRBJ1-2	CAISSGTLNYGYTF	TGTGCCATCAGTTCTGGGACCCTCAACTATGGCTACACCTTC
TRBV6-5	NA	NA	TRBJ2-7	CASRTSLPNYEQYF	TGTGCCAGCAGGACCTCCCTACCGAACTACGAGCAGTACTTC
TRBV5-8	NA	TRBD1	TRBJ1-5	CASSGRTGRNQPRHF	TGTGCCAGCAGCGGACGGACAGGTCGCAATCAGCCCCGGCATTTT
TRBV7-9	NA	NA	TRBJ1-1	CASSLPRTGDTEAFF	TGTGCCAGCAGCCTCCCTCGAACAGGAGACACTGAAGCTTTCTTT
TRBV20-1	NA	NA	TRBJ2-3	CRAGGGGTDTQYF	TGCAGGGCTGGGGGCGGGGGCACAGATACGCAGTATTTT
TRBV29-1	many	TRBD2	TRBJ2-5	CSGAGVLQETQYF	TGCAGCGGGGCGGGGGTATTACAAGAGACCCAGTACTTC
TRBV5-1	NA	TRBD2	TRBJ2-3	CASSPEWSSGGADTQYF	TGCGCCAGCAGCCCCGAGTGGTCTAGCGGGGGGGCGGATACGCAGTATTTT
TRBV10-3	many	NA	TRBJ2-5	CAISESNKKETQYF	TGTGCCATCAGTGAGTCTAATAAAAAAGAGACCCAGTACTTC
TRBV18	NA	NA	TRBJ1-6	CASSPAGAYNSPLHF	TGTGCCAGCTCACCGGCAGGGGCTTATAATTCACCCCTCCACTTT
TRBV7-2	NA	NA	TRBJ2-3	CASSLPWDTQYF	TGTGCCAGCAGCCTCCCCTGGGATACGCAGTATTTT
TRBV6-2/TRBV6-3	NA	NA	TRBJ1-1	CASSYWGGTEAFF	TGTGCCAGCAGTTACTGGGGTGGCACTGAAGCTTTCTTT
TRBV4-3	NA	NA	TRBJ2-2	CASSQDPTVASGELFF	TGCGCCAGCAGCCAAGATCCCACAGTGGCGAGCGGGGAGCTGTTTTTT
TRBV28	NA	NA	TRBJ2-7	CASSPRGLIYEQYF	TGTGCCAGCAGTCCCCGGGGACTCATCTACGAGCAGTACTTC
TRBV7-2	many	TRBD2	TRBJ2-7	CASSAGLAEYEQYF	TGTGCCAGCAGCGCGGGACTAGCGGAATACGAGCAGTACTTC
TRBV20-1	few	NA	TRBJ2-1	CSARKSSYNEQFF	TGCAGTGCCAGAAAGAGCTCCTACAATGAGCAGTTCTTC
TRBV12-3/TRBV12-4	few	TRBD2	TRBJ2-1	CASGNGLAQFF	TGTGCCAGCGGGAATGGACTAGCGCAGTTCTTC
TRBV10-3	NA	NA	TRBJ2-5	CAISEQKGTGKETQYF	TGTGCCATCAGTGAACAAAAGGGTACAGGAAAAGAGACCCAGTACTTC
TRBV29-1	NA	NA	TRBJ1-2	CSTVGGVNYGYTF	TGCAGCACGGTAGGGGGAGTCAACTATGGCTACACCTTC
TRBV19	few	NA	TRBJ2-7	CASTLVWGLGYEQYF	TGTGCCAGTACCCTAGTTTGGGGGCTAGGGTACGAGCAGTACTTC
TRBV4-1	NA	NA	TRBJ2-1	CASSHPLTVEQFF	TGCGCCAGCAGCCACCCTTTGACGGTCGAGCAGTTCTTC
TRBV12-3/TRBV12-4	NA	TRBD1	TRBJ2-3	CASSSGTGPPDTQYF	TGTGCCAGCAGTTCCGGGACAGGGCCCCCAGATACGCAATATTTT
TRBV2	NA	NA	TRBJ1-2	CASSDRGHYGYTF	TGTGCCAGCAGTGACAGGGGTCACTATGGCTACACCTTC